This TCR beta chain derives from a study of human T cells and chemical hapten exposure. V lost 4 bases and J lost 9; bases outside the gene matches: 9. Germline CDR1 SGHRS, CDR2 YFSETQ. The CDR3 totals 15 residues. A single record per CDR3 protein comes from TCRdb applying MiXCR to the RACE reads. This sample yields fewer than 300,000 distinct CDR3 sequences, of which about 9.4% are seen a single time; less than 3% belongs to the top ten. As for time point: pre-sensitization, week 0. Treatment of the sample: therapeutic diphenylcyclopropenone sensitization with weekly scalp DPC. The chain joins TRBV5-1 to TRBJ2-1; TRBD2 agrees at 11 bases. The TCR originated in a woman in her thirties or forties with alopecia areata. Some clones in this sample may be carry-over from other donors' samples. The sequencing used whole blood, collected in connection with sensitization to the hapten diphenylcyclopropenone (DPC). The CDR3 spells CASSPEGLAGGEQFF. DNA for the CDR3: TGCGCCAGCAGCCCGGAGGGCCTAGCGGGAGGTGAGCAGTTCTTC.